Listed here are 14 T cell receptor beta chains from one sample, sequenced in a study of T cell repertoires in cytomegalovirus infection. TCRdb itself ran the reads through MiXCR, one entry per CDR3 protein. The table lists some 68,000 distinct CDR3 sequences, about 22% of them singletons. These TCRs are of unknown antigen specificity. The sequencing sample was made of PBMCs, sequenced either directly or after in vitro stimulation (not recorded which). These receptors all come from a human donor in good health (CMV status not recorded). Some clones in this sample may be carry-over from other donors' samples.

Concerning this clonotype: A much larger clone differs by one base, so this may be a read error. V usage is TRBV28 and J usage is TRBJ1-2; no clear D gene. Germline-derived CDR1 and CDR2 are MDHEN and SYDVKM. The CDR3 extends over 16 amino acids. The DNA of the CDR3 is TGTGCCAGCAGATTATTCTGGGAGGGAGAGGGCTATGGCTACACCTTC. Translation gives CASRLFWEGEGYGYTF.

This sequence joins TRBV7-2 and TRBJ1-4, with D possibly being TRBD1 (5 bases). The CDR3 spans 17 residues. V was clipped by 4 bases and J by 5 bases, with 20 bases between them. In germline, CDR1 is SGHTA, CDR2 FQGNSA. CDR3 residues: CASSSTPSRGGNEKLFF. The CDR3 DNA reads as TGTGCCAGCAGCTCCACCCCATCGAGGGGTGGAAATGAAAAACTGTTTTTT.

The V and J genes are TRBV29-1 and TRBJ2-1; perhaps TRBD2 as D (6 bases). This CDR3 region has 14 residues. Germline lookup yields CDR1 SQVTM and CDR2 ANQGSEA. V was pared by 4 bases and J by 4 bases, with 14 bases between. The CDR3 protein is CSVGGGGRYNEQFF. In DNA, the CDR3 is TGCAGCGTTGGGGGAGGTGGAAGGTACAATGAGCAGTTCTTC.

This rearrangement joins TRBV12-3 or TRBV12-4 to TRBJ1-5, with D possibly TRBD1 on 5 matching bases. Trimming pared 6 bases from V and 3 bases from J, leaving 15 bases between. The CDR3 runs 15 residues. CDR3 nucleotide sequence: TGTGCCAGCAGGAGCGACAGAGGGCCCAATCAGCCCCAGCATTTT. As protein: CASRSDRGPNQPQHF.

V is TRBV10-3 and J is TRBJ2-1, with D maybe TRBD2 (6 bases). The ends were cut back, 5 bases at V and 1 base at J, with 24 bases in the middle. The CDR3 has 19 residues. Germline V gene sequence: CDR1 ENHRY, CDR2 SYGVKD. The CDR3 spells CAISRGDRLVGPSYNEQFF. In DNA form, the CDR3 reads TGTGCCATCAGTCGAGGAGATAGACTAGTGGGTCCTTCCTACAATGAGCAGTTCTTC.

This clonotype was seen many times. The chain recombines TRBV11-3 with TRBJ2-1; D uncertain. Trimming stripped 0 bases from V and 10 bases from J, with 10 bases between. This CDR3 has 13 residues. Germline V gene sequence: CDR1 SGHNT, CDR2 YENEEA. CDR3 coding DNA: TGTGCCAGCAGCTTAGATTGGCGAACAGAGCAGTTCTTC. Protein product: CASSLDWRTEQFF.

This clonotype was picked up a small number of times. The V gene is TRBV5-6, the J gene TRBJ2-1; D is uncertain. CDR1 SGHDT and CDR2 YYEEEE come from the germline V gene. V was shortened by 4 bases and J by 8 bases, with 7 bases between the two germline ends. CDR3 size: 11 residues. The CDR3 is CASSAYYEQFF. DNA for the CDR3: TGTGCCAGCAGCGCGTATTATGAGCAGTTCTTC.

V gene TRBV5-1 combines with J gene TRBJ2-1; possible D gene TRBD2, 7 bases. The germline gives CDR1 SGHRS, CDR2 YFSETQ. The CDR3 contains 14 residues. The V gene lost 6 bases and the J gene lost 1 base, with 11 bases spanning the gap. CDR3 in amino acids: CASNREGSYNEQFF. The CDR3 region has the DNA TGCGCCAGCAACAGGGAGGGATCCTACAATGAGCAGTTCTTC.

The rearrangement joins TRBV4-1 to TRBJ1-2; D may be TRBD1 (5 bases). The CDR3 runs 15 residues. Germline V gene lookup returns CDR1 MGHRA and CDR2 YSYEKL. Deletions cut 2 bases from V and 3 bases from J, with 13 bases between. CDR3 sequence reads: CASSQTLGAHYGYTF. In DNA form, the CDR3 reads TGCGCCAGCAGCCAAACCCTCGGGGCGCACTATGGCTACACCTTC.

This clonotype has a handful of counts. The gene calls are TRBV5-6 and TRBJ2-3; D remains ambiguous. The CDR3 spans 16 residues. V was trimmed by 3 bases and J by 4 bases, leaving 18 bases between them. Germline lookup yields CDR1 SGHDT and CDR2 YYEEEE. The CDR3 loop is CASSSIETLVPDTQYF. CDR3 sequence (DNA): TGTGCCAGCAGCTCGATAGAGACTCTCGTCCCAGATACGCAGTATTTT.

This clonotype was picked up a small number of times. This sequence joins TRBV10-3 and TRBJ2-5; possible D gene TRBD1, 6 bases. V lost 6 bases and J 4 bases, leaving 15 bases between the germline ends. Germline V lookup: CDR1 ENHRY, CDR2 SYGVKD. CDR3 length: 14 amino acids. CDR3 in amino acids: CAISARQAGETQYF. In DNA, the CDR3 is TGTGCCATCAGCGCCAGACAGGCAGGAGAGACCCAGTACTTC.

This clonotype was counted only a few times. In nucleotides, the CDR3 is TGCAGTGCGAGACAGAGGGTGAACACTGAAGCTTTCTTT. This gives the protein CSARQRVNTEAFF. This chain links TRBV20-1 with TRBJ1-1; a weak D match, TRBD1 (5 bases). The CDR3 is 13 amino acids. CDR1 and CDR2 (germline): DFQATT, SNEGSKA (reference sequence). V was shortened by 6 bases and J by 0 bases, with 11 bases between the two germline ends.

The genes are TRBV2 and TRBJ1-5; D call uncertain. This CDR3 is 14 amino acids long. Germline assignment: CDR1 SNHLY and CDR2 FYNNEI. V shed 5 bases and J shed 0 bases, with 8 bases lying between them. The CDR3 sequence: CASSNAYSNQPQHF. The CDR3 DNA reads as TGTGCCAGCAGTAACGCGTATAGCAATCAGCCCCAGCATTTT.

This clonotype was counted only a few times. V gene TRBV7-2 combines with J gene TRBJ1-2; D gene ambiguous. Germline CDR1 is SGHTA and CDR2 is FQGNSA. There are 14 residues in the CDR3. V was clipped by 5 bases and J by 4 bases, with 14 bases between them. CDR3: CASSRMRGGYGYTF. DNA for the CDR3: TGTGCCAGCAGCCGCATGCGAGGCGGCTATGGCTACACCTTC.